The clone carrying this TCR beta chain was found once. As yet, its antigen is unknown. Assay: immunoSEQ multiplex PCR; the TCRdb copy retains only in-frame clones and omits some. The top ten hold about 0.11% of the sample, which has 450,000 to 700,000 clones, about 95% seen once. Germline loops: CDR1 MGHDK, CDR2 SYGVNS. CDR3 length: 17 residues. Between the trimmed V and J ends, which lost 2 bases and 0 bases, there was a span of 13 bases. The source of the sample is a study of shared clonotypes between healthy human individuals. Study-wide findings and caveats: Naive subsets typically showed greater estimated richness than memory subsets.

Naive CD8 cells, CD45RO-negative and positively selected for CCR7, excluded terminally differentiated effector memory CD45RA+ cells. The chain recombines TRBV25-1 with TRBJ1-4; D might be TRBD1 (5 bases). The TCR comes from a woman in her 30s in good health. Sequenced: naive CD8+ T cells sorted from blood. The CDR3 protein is CASSEGRQFATNEKLFF. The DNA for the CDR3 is TGTGCCAGCAGTGAAGGTAGACAGTTTGCAACTAATGAAAAACTGTTTTTT.